The T cell receptor beta chain described here comes from a study of blood T cells in healthy people across ages. Whole-study findings and limits: The fall in TCR beta diversity per million T cells was roughly linear with age.

About this clonotype itself: Its antigen is not known.

A sample-barcoded 5' primer and a J-beta primer mix were used in a second PCR of roughly 7 to 11 cycles. TCRdb redid the calling of the 5' RACE reads with MiXCR, one entry per CDR3 protein. Of about 780,000 distinct CDR3 sequences in the sample, around 68% are singletons; the top ten hold 25% to 30%. V was shortened by 4 bases and J by 6 bases, with 13 bases between the two germline ends. Looked up from germline, CDR1 is MNHEY and CDR2 is SVGAGI. The CDR3 is 13 amino acids. The rearrangement joins TRBV6-5 to TRBJ2-7, with D possibly being TRBD2 (6 bases). The sequence was collected from a man aged 25-45 years in good health. Sequenced input: blood. DNA of the CDR3: TGTGCCAGCAGTTCCCATCGGGGAGGCGAGCAGTACTTC. This gives the protein CASSSHRGGEQYF.